The text below deals with one TCR beta chain. Libraries were prepared by immunoSEQ multiplex PCR; TCRdb keeps only in-frame clonotypes and omits some of them. The repertoire holds around 130,000 clones, with about 88% as singletons. Looked up from germline, CDR1 is MNHEY and CDR2 is SMNVEV (reference sequence). CDR3 length: 14 residues. The V end lost 3 bases, the J end lost 2 bases, and 11 bases lay between the germline ends. This record belongs to a study of blood T cell repertoires in COVID-19. The source of this sequence is a woman aged 45 to 65 who had recovered from COVID-19. Input material: PBMCs or T cells enriched from blood (not recorded which). The rearrangement uses TRBV27 and TRBJ2-7; tentatively, D is TRBD1 (5 bases). DNA for the CDR3: TGTGCCAGCAGTTTTGGGGCAGATCCCTACGAGCAGTACTTC. Translation gives CASSFGADPYEQYF.